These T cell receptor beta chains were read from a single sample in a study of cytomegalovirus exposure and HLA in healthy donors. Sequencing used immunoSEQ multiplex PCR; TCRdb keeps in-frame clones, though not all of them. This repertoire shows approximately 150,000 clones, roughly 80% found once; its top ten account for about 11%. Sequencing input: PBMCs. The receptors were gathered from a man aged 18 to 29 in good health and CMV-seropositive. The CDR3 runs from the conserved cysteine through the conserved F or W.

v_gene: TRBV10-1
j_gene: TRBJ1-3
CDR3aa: CASSGGQTGNTIYF

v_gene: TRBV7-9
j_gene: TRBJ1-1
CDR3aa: CASSSSLQGSTEAFF

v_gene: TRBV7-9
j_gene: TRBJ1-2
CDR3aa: CASSPLGGTVHGYTF

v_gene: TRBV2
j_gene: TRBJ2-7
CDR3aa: CASSYGTDGDEQYF

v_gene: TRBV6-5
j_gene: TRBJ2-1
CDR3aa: CASSQPAGVEQFF

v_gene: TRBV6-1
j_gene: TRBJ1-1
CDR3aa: CASSGTPTAFPPEAFF

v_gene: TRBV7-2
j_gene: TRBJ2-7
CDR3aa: CASSLETLAAYEQYF

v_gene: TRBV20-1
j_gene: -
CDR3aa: CSASPSYEQYF

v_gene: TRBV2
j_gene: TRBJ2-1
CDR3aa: CASSAGSGRAYNEQFF

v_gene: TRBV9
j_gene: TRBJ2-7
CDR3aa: CASSVALSPLDEQYF